The clone carrying this T cell receptor (beta chain) was observed many times. This record belongs to a study of T-cell memory formation after mild COVID-19. The length of the CDR3 is 15 residues. Germline V CDR1 and CDR2: SGHVS, FNYEAQ. V gave up 5 bases and J gave up 6 bases, with 19 bases separating them. After 5'RACE with constant-segment primers, TCR alpha and TCR beta cDNA libraries carrying sample barcodes and UMIs were obtained. One entry per CDR3 protein results from TCRdb running MiXCR on the 5' RACE reads. Of 89,000 or so distinct CDR3 sequences listed, around 13% were seen once; the top ten hold 41%.

The chain carries TRBV7-6 and TRBJ1-2; D ambiguous. This clonotype originated in a man aged 18 to 29 who had mild COVID-19 (a few samples of this study predate the infection). Cell type and time point are not known. Input material: PBMCs or a T cell subset sorted from them (not recorded which). The CDR3 region has the DNA TGTGCCAGCAGCCTGAATGGCATGGCAGGTCATGGCTACACCTTC. The encoded protein is CASSLNGMAGHGYTF.